This TCR beta chain emerged from a study of chemoradiotherapy in HPV16-positive cancers (dated 2022 in TCRdb). Context from the whole study: Candidate HPV-specific T-cell clones and common TCR motifs were defined through functional T-cell assays on cells from two HPV16-positive patients. Next, the candidate HPV-specific TCRs and motifs were followed in TCR repertoires from approximately 87 patients with HPV-related cancers. The study asked whether T-cell immunity to the HPV oncoproteins E6 and E7 changes during chemoradiotherapy and whether this immunity affects survival. Overall study results and their limits: In HPV16-positive patients, expansion of HPV-responsive T cells during chemoradiotherapy was found to be associated with improved recurrence-free survival. Only a couple of HPV16-positive patients were used to derive the functional definition of HPV-specific T cells, and the survival association was reported for HPV16-positive patients. Expansion of candidate HPV-specific clones and E7-related TCR motifs was observed in the tumor microenvironment during treatment, whereas no such expansion was observed for non-HPV-specific T cells.

Libraries came from the immunoSEQ multiplex PCR assay. Not all clones reach the TCRdb copy of this immuneACCESS table, which keeps in-frame sequences only. Checked studies attribute under half of the gap to unresolved V genes and leave the rest unexplained. The sample table lists about 5,400 clones, approximately 89% of them with a count of one. The top ten hold approximately 2% of the sample. Repertoires were sampled repeatedly over the course of chemoradiotherapy so that clonal expansion in the tumor microenvironment could be followed. About this clone itself: No cognate antigen has been identified for it. No base quality information exists; no much larger clone differs at one position.

CDR1 and CDR2 are read off the germline V gene as LGHNA and YNFKEQ. Inclusive of the bounding cysteine and phenylalanine, the CDR3 is 12 residues long. The DNA shown is the 36-base CDR3, in frame from base 1. V is reduced by 0 bases and J by 4 bases, leaving a spacing of 2 bases between them. Recombination joined TRBV4-2 with TRBJ2-3; confidence is insufficient to name the D gene. This TCR derives from a human donor with HPV-associated anogenital cancer. The specimen was blood, collected from a patient who underwent chemoradiotherapy. Here the CDR3 is given as CASSQEPDTQYF. The nucleotide sequence reads as follows: TGTGCCAGCAGCCAAGAACCAGATACGCAGTATTTT.